Each of the 9 T cell receptor beta chains below was sequenced from the same sample in a study of blood T cells in healthy people across ages (dated by TCRdb to the mid-2010s). The method was 5' RACE. The run used an Illumina HiSeq 2500. A second PCR of about 6 to 11 cycles was performed with a sample-barcoded 5' primer and a J-beta primer mix. The public reads were quality trimmed at Q25 with fastp and then assembled into clones with MiXCR by TCRdb, keeping productive beta chains. Entries are consolidated by CDR3 protein sequence, retaining the most common genes and DNA. This sample holds roughly 1.7 million distinct CDR3 sequences; 30% to 35% were observed only once. The ten largest clonotypes hold 11% of the sample. The sequenced sample was blood. The receptors stem from a woman under 40 in good health.

This clonotype was seen ten or more times. V usage is TRBV5-1 and J usage is TRBJ1-5, with D unresolved. The CDR3 is made up of 15 amino acids. V shed 5 bases and J shed 0 bases, with 12 bases lying between them. Germline V gene sequence: CDR1 SGHRS, CDR2 YFSETQ. The CDR3 DNA sequence: TGCGCCAGCAGGGAGGGAGTTGGTAGCAATCAGCCCCAGCATTTT. Amino acids: CASREGVGSNQPQHF.

This clonotype was seen many times. This sequence joins TRBV6-2 or TRBV6-3 and TRBJ2-7; 7 nucleotides line up with TRBD1. The CDR3 consists of 14 residues. V lost 4 bases and J lost 2; bases outside the gene matches: 5. The germline CDR1 and CDR2 sequences are MNHEY and SVGEGT. In nucleotides, the CDR3 is TGTGCCAGCAGTTGGGGACAGACTACCTACGAGCAGTACTTC. The encoded protein is CASSWGQTTYEQYF.

On this clonotype itself: The germline gene is not matched at one end of the junction; a read error may be the cause. This chain joins TRBV6-5 and TRBJ2-7, with TRBD2 as a possible D gene (5 bases). Germline V gene lookup returns CDR1 MNHEY and CDR2 SVGAGI. This CDR3 region has 16 residues. CDR3 in amino acids: CASGYSKPNGGYEQYF. The CDR3 DNA is TGTGCCAGCGGTTACTCGAAGCCAAACGGAGGCTACGAGCAGTACTTC.

This clonotype was seen a handful of times. CDR3 in amino acids: CASSLALPFQPGELFF. For the CDR3, the DNA is TGTGCCAGCAGCTTGGCCCTCCCTTTCCAACCCGGGGAGCTGTTTTTT. The V and J genes are TRBV5-5 and TRBJ2-2; unclear D gene. Germline-derived CDR1 and CDR2 are SGHKS and YYEKEE (reference sequence). V lost 0 bases, J lost 6 bases, and 15 bases lay in between. The CDR3 runs to 16 residues.

The chain couples TRBV14 to TRBJ2-5; D assignment may be TRBD1 or TRBD2 (6 bases each). The germline V gene has CDR1 SGHDN and CDR2 FVKESK. V was clipped by 1 base and J by 5 bases, with 14 bases between them. The CDR3 consists of 15 residues. For the CDR3, the DNA is TGTGCCAGCAGCCAAGTGAGGGGGGATCTGGAGACCCAGTACTTC. Translating gives CASSQVRGDLETQYF.

This clonotype came up a few times. The rearrangement joins TRBV5-1 to TRBJ2-1, with D hard to call. Germline-derived CDR1 and CDR2 are SGHRS and YFSETQ. The CDR3 consists of 13 residues. The V and J ends lost 0 bases and 9 bases respectively, with 10 bases between them. In DNA form, the CDR3 reads TGCGCCAGCAGCTTGGATTCGGTGACTGAGCAGTTCTTC. Its protein is CASSLDSVTEQFF.

The sample holds a few counts of this clonotype. V and J are TRBV6-2 or TRBV6-3 and TRBJ1-5, with TRBD1 as a possible D gene (5 bases). The CDR3 loop spans 14 amino acids. Germline values: CDR1 MNHEY, CDR2 SVGEGT. With 6 bases removed from V and 3 bases from J, the gap between germline ends came to 12 bases. This CDR3 is CASRRDGNNQPQHF. The DNA for the CDR3 is TGTGCCAGCAGGCGGGACGGTAACAATCAGCCCCAGCATTTT.

This clonotype was counted between two and nine times. The CDR3: CASSRIRRGQDTQYF. CDR3 coding DNA: TGTGCCAGCAGTCGGATCCGCCGGGGACAGGATACGCAGTATTTT. The chain employs TRBV11-2 and TRBJ2-3, with TRBD1 identical over 7 bases. V lost 6 bases and J lost 6; bases outside the gene matches: 12. The CDR3 has 15 residues. Germline V lookup: CDR1 SGHAT, CDR2 FQNNGV.

V is TRBV4-1 and J is TRBJ2-7; weak D call: TRBD1 (5 bases). V lost 0 bases to trimming and J lost 2 bases, with 11 bases between them. The CDR3 spans 15 residues. Germline CDR1 reads MGHRA; CDR2 reads YSYEKL. CDR3 DNA sequence: TGCGCCAGCAGCCAAGAAGTGGACAAAACCTACGAGCAGTACTTC. This gives the protein CASSQEVDKTYEQYF.